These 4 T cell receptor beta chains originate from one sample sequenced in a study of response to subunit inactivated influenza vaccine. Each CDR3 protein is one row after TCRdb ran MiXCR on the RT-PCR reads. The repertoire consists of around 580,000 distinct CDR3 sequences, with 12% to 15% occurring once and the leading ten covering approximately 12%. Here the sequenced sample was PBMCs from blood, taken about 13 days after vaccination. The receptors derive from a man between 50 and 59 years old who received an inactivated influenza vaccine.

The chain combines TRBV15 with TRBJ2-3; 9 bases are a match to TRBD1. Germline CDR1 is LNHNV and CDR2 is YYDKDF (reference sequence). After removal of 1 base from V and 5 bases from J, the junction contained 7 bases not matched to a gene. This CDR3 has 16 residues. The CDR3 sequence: CATSRVRTGEGDTQYF. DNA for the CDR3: TGTGCCACCAGCAGAGTCCGGACAGGGGAGGGAGATACGCAGTATTTT.

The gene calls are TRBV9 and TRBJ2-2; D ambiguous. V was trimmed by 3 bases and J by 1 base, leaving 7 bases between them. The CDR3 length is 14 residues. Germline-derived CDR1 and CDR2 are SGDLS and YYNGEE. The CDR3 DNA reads TGTGCCAGCAGCGAACAGTGGAACACCGGGGAGCTGTTTTTT. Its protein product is CASSEQWNTGELFF.

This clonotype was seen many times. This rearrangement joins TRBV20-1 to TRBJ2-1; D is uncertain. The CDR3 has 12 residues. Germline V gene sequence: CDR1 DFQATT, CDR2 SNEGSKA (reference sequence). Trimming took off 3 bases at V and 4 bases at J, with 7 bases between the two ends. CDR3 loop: CSASYGYNEQFF. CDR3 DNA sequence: TGCAGTGCTAGTTACGGATACAATGAGCAGTTCTTC.

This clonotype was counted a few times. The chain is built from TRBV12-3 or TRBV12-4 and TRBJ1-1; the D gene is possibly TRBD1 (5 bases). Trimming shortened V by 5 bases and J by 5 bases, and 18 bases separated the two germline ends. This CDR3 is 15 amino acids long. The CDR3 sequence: CASSLTPGGGTEAFF. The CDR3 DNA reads TGTGCCAGCAGTCTTACCCCCGGCGGGGGGACTGAAGCTTTCTTT.